The 5 T cell receptor beta chains listed next were all sequenced from one sample in a study of CD8 T cells in ankylosing spondylitis. Study findings and constraints: In ankylosing spondylitis blood, a motif of eight highly homologous TCR beta variants appeared characteristic.

What these receptors recognize is not known. TCRdb called the 5' RACE reads again in MiXCR, with one record for every CDR3 protein. The sample yields roughly 670,000 distinct CDR3 sequences, 19% seen once. The sample consisted of blood, either unsorted or a sorted T cell fraction (not recorded which). The receptors originated from a male donor with ankylosing spondylitis.

The CDR3 DNA follows: TGTGCCAGCAGTCAACAGGGGCCTAGCACAGATACGCAGTATTTT. This codes for CASSQQGPSTDTQYF. V is TRBV28 and J is TRBJ2-3; 7 bases agree with TRBD1. CDR3 length equals 15 residues. Germline V CDR1 and CDR2: MDHEN, SYDVKM. Losses at the gene ends were 5 bases for V and 0 bases for J; bases not matched to a gene: 5.

This clonotype has a handful of counts. This chain connects TRBV3-1 to TRBJ1-1, with no clear D. Trimming stripped 2 bases from V and 6 bases from J, with 10 bases between. CDR3 size: 13 residues. CDR1 and CDR2 (germline): LGHDT, YNNKEL (reference sequence). CDR3 loop: CASSQMAAAEAFF. DNA of the CDR3: TGTGCCAGCAGCCAAATGGCAGCGGCTGAAGCTTTCTTT.

This clonotype was seen repeatedly, ten times or more. This chain connects TRBV7-2 to TRBJ2-5; 7 positions match TRBD1. V trimming: 1 base; J trimming: 6 bases; junction bases outside the gene matches: 5. Germline-derived CDR1 and CDR2 are SGHTA and FQGNSA. This CDR3 spans 14 amino acids. The DNA for the CDR3 is TGTGCCAGCAGCTTAGAAGGGGGCCGACAGACCCAGTACTTC. It translates to CASSLEGGRQTQYF.

V gene TRBV28 combines with J gene TRBJ2-2, with D perhaps TRBD1 (6 bases). CDR1 and CDR2 from the germline V gene are MDHEN and SYDVKM. This CDR3 contains 16 residues. With 6 bases removed from V and 3 bases from J, the gap between germline ends came to 17 bases. The CDR3 sequence is CASRPNRDWYTGELFF. CDR3 coding DNA: TGTGCCAGCAGACCTAACAGGGATTGGTACACCGGGGAGCTGTTTTTT.

This clonotype showed up just a few times. Here the CDR3 reads CSLFGPGTGGNEQFF. In DNA form, the CDR3 reads TGCAGCCTTTTTGGGCCCGGGACAGGGGGCAATGAGCAGTTCTTC. This chain links TRBV29-1 with TRBJ2-1; 11 bases fit TRBD1. The V and J ends lost 8 bases and 6 bases, in that order; junction bases with no gene match: 12. The CDR3 runs 15 residues. CDR1 is SQVTM and CDR2 is ANQGSEA in the germline V gene.